This paragraph reports one TCR beta chain. The antigen remains undetermined. This sample was taken from a study of blood T cells in healthy people across ages. With 6 bases removed from V and 0 bases from J, the gap between germline ends came to 15 bases. This CDR3 has 15 amino acids. Primed by a sample-barcoded 5' primer and a J-beta primer mix, a second PCR proceeded for roughly 6 to 12 cycles. Each cDNA molecule was tagged by a template-switch adaptor that had 12 random nucleotides. In TCRdb, the 5' RACE reads were re-called with MiXCR into one record per CDR3 protein. The table records about 640,000 distinct CDR3 sequences, roughly 50% of them present only once. Study-wide results and caveats: No conclusive comparison of naive versus antigen-experienced cells was possible with unsorted PBMCs. The unknown donor CMV status may have confounded expanded clonotype changes. Naive CD4+ cell counts and diversity both ran higher in long-lived than in aged donors.

This TCR came from a man between 60 and 75 years old in good health. The V call is TRBV12-3 or TRBV12-4, the J call TRBJ2-7; D possibly corresponds to TRBD1 (5 bases). Sequencing was performed on blood. The CDR3 DNA sequence: TGTGCCAGCAGCCCCGCCAGGGTGGGCTCCTACGAGCAGTACTTC. It yields the protein CASSPARVGSYEQYF.